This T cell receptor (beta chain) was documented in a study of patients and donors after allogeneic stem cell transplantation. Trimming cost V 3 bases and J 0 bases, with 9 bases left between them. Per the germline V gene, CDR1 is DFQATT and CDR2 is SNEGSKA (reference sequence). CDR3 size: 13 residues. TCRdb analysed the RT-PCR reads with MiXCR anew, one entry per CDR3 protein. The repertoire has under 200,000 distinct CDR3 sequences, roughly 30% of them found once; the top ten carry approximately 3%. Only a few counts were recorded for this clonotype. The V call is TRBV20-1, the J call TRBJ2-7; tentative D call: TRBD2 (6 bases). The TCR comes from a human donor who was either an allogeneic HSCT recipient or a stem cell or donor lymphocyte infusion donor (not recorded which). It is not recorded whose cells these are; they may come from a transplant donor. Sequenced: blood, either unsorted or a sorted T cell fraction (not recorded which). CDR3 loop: CSARAGSSYEQYF. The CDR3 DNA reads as TGCAGTGCTAGGGCGGGAAGCTCCTACGAGCAGTACTTC.